This T cell receptor (beta chain) derives from a study of cytomegalovirus exposure and HLA in healthy donors. The CDR3 spans 17 residues. After removal of 3 bases from V and 2 bases from J, the junction contained 5 bases not matched to a gene. Germline assignment: CDR1 SGHAT and CDR2 FQDESV (reference sequence). Assay: immunoSEQ multiplex PCR; the TCRdb copy retains only in-frame clones and omits some. The table lists approximately 60,000 clones, approximately 95% of them singletons. The study's findings and limits: It was confirmed in vitro that a few of the CMV-associated chains were specific for CMV antigens.

Regarding this clone: Antigen specificity is unknown.

The specimen was PBMCs. The chain couples TRBV11-1 to TRBJ2-3; 13 positions agree with TRBD2. The sequence came from a woman younger than 35 in good health and CMV-seronegative. The CDR3 DNA is TGTGCCAGCAGCTTGAGTGGACTAGCGGGGGCCACAGATACGCAGTATTTT. It is translated as CASSLSGLAGATDTQYF.